These 3 T cell receptor beta chains share one sample of origin, sequenced in a study of T cells in Graves' hyperthyroidism and ophthalmopathy. Template material for amplifying TCR beta CDR3 regions consisted of RNA transcripts. RT-PCR in the first round (using the HTBI primer set) targeted the TCR CDR3. One entry per CDR3 protein results from TCRdb running MiXCR on the multiplex PCR reads. The repertoire holds approximately 600,000 distinct CDR3 sequences, with approximately 15% as singletons. Material: blood. The receptors stem from a woman aged 18-29 years with Graves' ophthalmopathy.

Ten or more counts support this clonotype. The rearrangement links TRBV20-1 to TRBJ2-7; D might be TRBD2 (5 bases). This CDR3 spans 12 amino acids. V dropped 3 bases and J dropped 3 bases, with 9 bases sitting between them. Germline lookup yields CDR1 DFQATT and CDR2 SNEGSKA (reference sequence). In DNA, the CDR3 is TGCAGTGCTAGTGAGGGCCTCTACGAGCAGTACTTC. Translated, it gives CSASEGLYEQYF.

Many counts were recorded for this clonotype. The chain has TRBV11-3 and TRBJ2-6; D ambiguous. Trimming cost V 5 bases and J 0 bases, with 11 bases left between them. Germline CDR1 SGHNT, CDR2 YENEEA. This CDR3 has 16 amino acids. This CDR3 reads CASSRGRPSGANVLTF. DNA for the CDR3: TGTGCCAGCAGCCGTGGACGTCCCTCTGGGGCCAACGTCCTGACTTTC.

The genes are TRBV12-3 or TRBV12-4 and TRBJ2-4; 11 bases are a match to TRBD2. The CDR3 totals 19 residues. V shed 6 bases, J shed 1 base, and the junction held 14 bases outside the gene matches. CDR3 nucleotide sequence: TGTGCCAGCAGACCAACCGGGACTAGCGGAGGGGGGGCCAAAAACATTCAGTACTTC. Translating gives CASRPTGTSGGGAKNIQYF.